Here is one TCR beta chain with its context. What it binds is not known. Trimming left V 4 bases short and J 2 bases short, with 9 bases between. Germline-derived CDR1 and CDR2 are SGHRS and YFSETQ. The length of the CDR3 is 13 residues. PCR amplification relied on 60 Vbeta primers (plus 13 Jbeta primers). As handled by the study authors: Roughly 12 million shared chains were among some 80 million unique TCR beta chains counted in a later analysis. Sequenced by immunoSEQ multiplex PCR; TCRdb stores in-frame clones only, minus some. That table is the source of V, J and clone size, and D and trimming were worked out from the DNA. The table records 95,000 to 120,000 clones, over 65% of them present only once. The sample belongs to a study of cytomegalovirus exposure and HLA in healthy donors. Study details: The study's early data release held about 85 million unique TCRs from HLA-typed donors.

Overall study results and limits: The dataset shows that most TCR sequences were rare, while some public TCRs occurred in many donors.

The V and J genes are TRBV5-1 and TRBJ1-1; D ambiguous. The sample consisted of PBMCs. This TCR derives from a woman between 18 and 30 years old in good health and CMV-seronegative. Written as DNA, the CDR3 is TGCGCCAGCAGCGCGACTGGCAACACTGAAGCTTTCTTT. It encodes CASSATGNTEAFF.